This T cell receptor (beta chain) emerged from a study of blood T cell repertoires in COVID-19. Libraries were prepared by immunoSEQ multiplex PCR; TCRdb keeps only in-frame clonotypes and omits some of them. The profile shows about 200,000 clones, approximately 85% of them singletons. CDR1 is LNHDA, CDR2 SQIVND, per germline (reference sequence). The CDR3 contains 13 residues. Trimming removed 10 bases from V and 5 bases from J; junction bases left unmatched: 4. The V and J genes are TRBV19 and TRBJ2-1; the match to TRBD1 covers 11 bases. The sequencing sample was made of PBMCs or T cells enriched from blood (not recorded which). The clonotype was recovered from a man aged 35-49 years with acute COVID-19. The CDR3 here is CAIGTGGHNEQFF. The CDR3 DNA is TGTGCCATCGGGACAGGGGGGCACAATGAGCAGTTCTTC.